The next 30 T cell receptor beta chains were all read from a single sample in a study of T cell responses to AZD1222 COVID-19 vaccine. Using immunoSEQ multiplex PCR, the repertoire was profiled, and TCRdb retains in-frame clones only, with some absent. The sample records over 110,000 clones, about nine tenths being singletons. This specimen was peripheral blood, taken on day 0 of AZD1222 vaccination. These receptors originate from an adult in good health.

This sequence joins TRBV18 and TRBJ2-3; D unresolved. The CDR3 covers 15 residues. The V end lost 0 bases, the J end lost 6 bases, and 13 bases lay between the germline ends. Germline-derived CDR1 and CDR2 are KGHSH and LQKENI. CDR3 DNA: TGTGCCAGCTCACCACCTTCACTCCCCGCGGATACGCAGTATTTT. Translation gives CASSPPSLPADTQYF.

This clone has a single count. The V and J genes are TRBV7-3 and TRBJ2-2; perhaps D is TRBD1 or TRBD2 (5 bases each). Germline assignment: CDR1 SGHTA and CDR2 FQGTGA. CDR3 length equals 14 residues. The V gene lost 0 bases and the J gene lost 4 bases, with 6 bases spanning the gap. The CDR3 reads CASSLTGATGELFF. DNA of the CDR3: TGTGCCAGCAGCTTAACCGGGGCCACCGGGGAGCTGTTTTTT.

The chain employs TRBV5-1 and TRBJ2-7; D gene ambiguous. The CDR3 spans 14 residues. The V end lost 0 bases, the J end lost 1 base, and 8 bases lay between the germline ends. The V gene's germline CDR1 is SGHRS and CDR2 YFSETQ. CDR3 in amino acids: CASSLAPASYEQYF. The CDR3 DNA reads as TGCGCCAGCAGCTTGGCCCCCGCTTCCTACGAGCAGTACTTC.

This sequence joins TRBV29-1 and TRBJ1-5; a possible D gene is TRBD1 (5 bases). Trimming pared 0 bases from V and 7 bases from J, leaving 16 bases between. Germline-derived CDR1 and CDR2 are SQVTM and ANQGSEA. This CDR3 region has 15 residues. The CDR3 region has the DNA TGCAGCGTTGAAGATGGCGGAGGGGAGGGACAGCCCCAGCATTTT. Translation: CSVEDGGGEGQPQHF.

The rearrangement joins TRBV5-1 to TRBJ2-7, with 9 bases identical to TRBD1. CDR3 length: 15 residues. Germline V CDR1 and CDR2: SGHRS, YFSETQ. J lost 3 bases, V lost 0 bases, and 4 bases had no gene match. CDR3 sequence (DNA): TGCGCCAGCAGCTTGGCTGGGACAGGGAACTACGAGCAGTACTTC. Translated, it gives CASSLAGTGNYEQYF.

The chain uses TRBV3-1 (or the pseudogene TRBV3-2) and TRBJ2-2; 12 nucleotides match TRBD2. V lost 3 bases, J lost 2 bases, and 1 base stayed unmatched. The CDR3 loop spans 16 amino acids. Germline V CDR1 and CDR2: LGHDT, YNNKEL (reference sequence). Written as DNA, the CDR3 is TGTGCCAGCAGCCAGACTAGCGGGAGTAACACCGGGGAGCTGTTTTTT. This gives the protein CASSQTSGSNTGELFF.

This chain joins TRBV6-7 and TRBJ1-1; 7 positions agree with TRBD1. TRBV6-7 is an ORF for which the function is uncertain. The CDR3 has 18 amino acids. The V gene end was trimmed by 7 bases and the J gene end by 5 bases; junction bases not matched to a gene: 22. CDR3 amino acids: CASTQTPTEGALGTEAFF. CDR3 DNA sequence: TGTGCCAGCACCCAAACACCTACAGAGGGGGCGCTAGGAACTGAAGCTTTCTTT.

This chain joins TRBV7-2 and TRBJ1-4, with 8 bases that match TRBD1. The CDR3 has 16 amino acids. V lost 1 base and J lost 5; bases outside the gene matches: 6. The germline CDR1 and CDR2 sequences are SGHTA and FQGNSA. CDR3 in amino acids: CASSLGDRGWNEKLFF. The CDR3 DNA sequence: TGTGCCAGCAGCTTAGGCGACAGGGGTTGGAATGAAAAACTGTTTTTT.

The rearrangement joins TRBV20-1 to TRBJ2-5; 8 bases are shared with TRBD1. CDR1 is DFQATT and CDR2 is SNEGSKA in the germline V gene (reference sequence). The CDR3 sequence is 13 residues long. V shed 3 bases and J 3 bases; nucleotides not matched to a gene: 3. The CDR3 bases are TGCAGTGCTAGTTCAGGGGGCGAAGAGACCCAGTACTTC. Translating gives CSASSGGEETQYF.

This chain connects TRBV5-4 to TRBJ2-7; D may be TRBD2 (6 bases). This CDR3 spans 15 amino acids. The V end was cut by 0 bases, the J end by 0 bases, with 10 bases between. From germline, CDR1 is SGHNT and CDR2 YYREEE (reference sequence). CDR3 nucleotide sequence: TGTGCCAGCAGCTTGGCTCGGGGGAGCTCCTACGAGCAGTACTTC. Its protein is CASSLARGSSYEQYF. Together with reference TRBV5-4 and TRBJ2-7, the CDR3 gives the full variable domain: ETGVTQSPTHLIKTRGQQVTLRCSSQSGHNTVSWYQQALGQGPQFIFQYYREEENGRGNFPPRFSGLQFPNYSSELNVNALELDDSALYLCASSLARGSSYEQYFGPGTRLTVT.

This chain joins TRBV29-1 and TRBJ2-3; D gene unclear. The V and J ends lost 0 bases and 2 bases respectively, with 9 bases between them. Germline V gene data show CDR1 as SQVTM and CDR2 as ANQGSEA. The length of the CDR3 is 14 residues. The chain's CDR3 is CSVEDNGFTDTQYF. The CDR3, as DNA: TGCAGCGTTGAAGATAACGGATTCACAGATACGCAGTATTTT.

The chain carries TRBV7-6 and TRBJ2-3; 9 nucleotides align to TRBD2. V dropped 0 bases and J dropped 7; count of bases not matched to a gene: 8. This CDR3 is 16 amino acids long. The germline V gene has CDR1 SGHVS and CDR2 FNYEAQ. CDR3 in DNA: TGTGCCAGCAGCTTAGCAAGTAGCGGGAGTAAAAATACGCAGTATTTT. This encodes CASSLASSGSKNTQYF.

This clone was found once. V usage is TRBV5-1 and J usage is TRBJ2-1, with 11 bases identical to TRBD2. Germline assignment: CDR1 SGHRS and CDR2 YFSETQ. The CDR3 contains 14 residues. The ends lost 0 bases at V and 9 bases at J; junction bases unmatched: 2. The CDR3, as DNA: TGCGCCAGCAGCTTGGCACTAGCGGGAGCTGAGCAGTTCTTC. Encoded protein: CASSLALAGAEQFF.

DNA of the CDR3: TGTGCCAGCAGCCTTACGCAAACCGGGGAGCTGTTTTTT. Encoded protein: CASSLTQTGELFF. The rearrangement uses TRBV12-3 or TRBV12-4 and TRBJ2-2; no clear D. The CDR3 length is 13 residues. The V and J ends lost 6 bases and 5 bases respectively, with 10 bases between them.

The CDR3 DNA reads TGTGCCAGTAGGGCGAACGGCAGGGGAACGGAGCGGCCCCAGCATTTT. Protein product: CASRANGRGTERPQHF. The rearrangement uses TRBV19 and TRBJ1-5, with TRBD1 as a possible D gene (6 bases). CDR1 LNHDA and CDR2 SQIVND come from the germline V gene (reference sequence). Trimming left V 6 bases short and J 9 bases short, with 24 bases between. The length of the CDR3 is 16 residues. Full variable domain (remainder filled in from reference TRBV19 and TRBJ1-5): DGGITQSPKYLFRKEGQNVTLSCEQNLNHDAMYWYRQDPGQGLRLIYYSQIVNDFQKGDIAEGYSVSREKKESFPLTVTSAQKNPTAFYLCASRANGRGTERPQHFGDGTRLSIL.

The chain employs TRBV6-1 and TRBJ1-1; the D is unclear. CDR1 is MNHNS, CDR2 SASEGT, per germline. V shed 3 bases and J shed 8 bases, with 7 bases lying between them. CDR3 length equals 11 residues. The CDR3 sequence: CASSDSGEAFF. Here the CDR3 DNA reads TGTGCCAGCAGTGACAGCGGAGAAGCTTTCTTT.

The chain has TRBV29-1 and TRBJ2-1; 8 bases line up with TRBD2. Trimming removed 7 bases from V and 4 bases from J; junction bases left unmatched: 9. From germline, CDR1 is SQVTM and CDR2 ANQGSEA. The length of the CDR3 is 14 residues. For the CDR3, the DNA is TGCAGCGCCCGGACTAGCTTGTTATACAATGAGCAGTTCTTC. Translation gives CSARTSLLYNEQFF.

V and J are TRBV5-1 and TRBJ1-5; D is uncertain. V lost 0 bases to trimming and J lost 7 bases, with 11 bases between them. This CDR3 region has 14 residues. In germline, CDR1 is SGHRS, CDR2 YFSETQ. The CDR3 nucleotides are TGCGCCAGCAGCTTGGGCCGGGGAAACCAGCCCCAGCATTTT. Protein sequence: CASSLGRGNQPQHF.

The chain recombines TRBV18 with TRBJ1-2, with D unresolved. CDR3 size: 13 residues. Germline lookup yields CDR1 KGHSH and CDR2 LQKENI. V shed 3 bases and J shed 3 bases, with 8 bases lying between them. In DNA form, the CDR3 reads TGTGCCAGCTCACCGGATCGGCACTATGGCTACACCTTC. It specifies CASSPDRHYGYTF.

The CDR3 protein is CASSLGQGARAFF. CDR3 nucleotides: TGCGCCAGCAGCTTGGGACAGGGGGCGCGTGCTTTCTTT. V gene TRBV5-1 combines with J gene TRBJ1-1; the match to TRBD1 covers 10 bases. CDR3 length equals 13 residues. The ends lost 0 bases at V and 11 bases at J; junction bases unmatched: 4. Germline-derived CDR1 and CDR2 are SGHRS and YFSETQ.

J is TRBJ1-3 and V is TRBV5-1, with D possibly being TRBD1 (5 bases). Between the trimmed V and J ends, which lost 0 bases and 3 bases, there was a span of 10 bases. In germline, CDR1 is SGHRS, CDR2 YFSETQ. The CDR3 covers 15 residues. The CDR3 coding sequence is TGCGCCAGCAGCTTGGTCGGGACGTATGGAAACACCATATATTTT. It yields the protein CASSLVGTYGNTIYF.

Comment on this clone: The identical CDR3 is also encoded by other nucleotide sequences in the sample. The genes are TRBV28 and TRBJ1-6; D is perhaps TRBD1 (5 bases). Trimming cost V 2 bases and J 4 bases, with 6 bases left between them. The CDR3 loop spans 14 amino acids. Germline values: CDR1 MDHEN, CDR2 SYDVKM. In DNA form, the CDR3 reads TGTGCCAGCAGTTTAGGGGGGTATAATTCACCCCTCCACTTT. Its protein product is CASSLGGYNSPLHF.

The chain uses TRBV7-9 and TRBJ2-2; D is possibly TRBD1 or TRBD2 (5 bases each). The germline CDR1 and CDR2 sequences are SEHNR and FQNEAQ (reference sequence). The CDR3 runs 17 residues. The V gene lost 1 base and the J gene lost 3 bases, with 15 bases spanning the gap. This CDR3 is CASSLELGALDTGELFF. CDR3 sequence (DNA): TGTGCCAGCAGCTTAGAACTAGGGGCTCTCGACACCGGGGAGCTGTTTTTT.

This chain connects TRBV5-1 to TRBJ1-3; 7 bases agree with TRBD1. The V segment lost 3 bases and the J segment 3 bases; nucleotides outside the gene matches: 12. The V gene's germline CDR1 is SGHRS and CDR2 YFSETQ. There are 17 residues in the CDR3. The CDR3 here is CASSSAGGPMNGNTIYF. The CDR3 DNA reads TGCGCCAGCAGCTCGGCAGGGGGACCAATGAATGGAAACACCATATATTTT. The full variable domain, rest sourced from reference TRBV5-1 and TRBJ1-3, is KAGVTQTPRYLIKTRGQQVTLSCSPISGHRSVSWYQQTPGQGLQFLFEYFSETQRNKGNFPGRFSGRQFSNSRSEMNVSTLELGDSALYLCASSSAGGPMNGNTIYFGEGSWLTVV.

CDR3 nucleotides: TGTGCCAGCAGCATTATTCCGACAAGGGGCGAGCAGTACTTC. Translating it yields CASSIIPTRGEQYF. The rearrangement uses TRBV27 and TRBJ2-7; D may be TRBD1 (5 bases). The germline gives CDR1 MNHEY, CDR2 SMNVEV (reference sequence). V was pared by 6 bases and J by 6 bases, with 18 bases between. The CDR3 length is 14 residues.

The sample holds a few counts of this clone. The chain couples TRBV6-4 to TRBJ2-1; 7 nucleotides line up with TRBD2. The CDR3 is made up of 14 amino acids. The ends lost 5 bases at V and 3 bases at J; junction bases unmatched: 4. The germline V gene encodes CDR1 MRHNA and CDR2 SNTAGT. This CDR3 reads CASSPGLDYNEQFF. The CDR3 DNA reads as TGTGCCAGCAGTCCCGGACTAGACTACAATGAGCAGTTCTTC.

This clone was seen a single time. The gene calls are TRBV24-1 and TRBJ2-5; 11 nucleotides agree with TRBD1. The CDR3 totals 17 residues. J lost 1 base, V lost 9 bases, and 12 bases had no gene match. Germline CDR1 reads KGHDR; CDR2 reads SFDVKD. DNA of the CDR3: TGTGCCACCGGCTTATCTCTGGGACAGGGGGGCCAAGAGACCCAGTACTTC. This translates into CATGLSLGQGGQETQYF.

The J gene is TRBJ2-5, the V gene TRBV28, with D tentatively TRBD1 or TRBD2 (5 bases each). V gave up 1 base and J gave up 4 bases, with 10 bases separating them. Germline values: CDR1 MDHEN, CDR2 SYDVKM. The CDR3 consists of 14 residues. CDR3 sequence (DNA): TGTGCCAGCAGTTTATATCAGGGACGAGAGACCCAGTACTTC. Protein sequence: CASSLYQGRETQYF.

The CDR3 DNA sequence: TGCGCCAGCAGCCTAGGTTTTTCCTACGAGCAGTACTTC. Its protein product is CASSLGFSYEQYF. This chain links TRBV4-1 with TRBJ2-7; D remains unclear. CDR1 is MGHRA, CDR2 YSYEKL, per germline. Trimming shortened V by 4 bases and J by 1 base, and 8 bases separated the two germline ends. This CDR3 is built from 13 residues.

V usage is TRBV21-1 and J usage is TRBJ1-5; TRBD1 is the table's D call and was not checked against the DNA. TRBV21-1 is a pseudogene. The CDR3 runs 16 residues. The CDR3 region is CASSNSWGQGDQPQHF. The CDR3 bases are TGTGCCAGCAGCAATTCTTGGGGACAGGGCGATCAGCCCCAGCATTTT.